This T cell receptor beta chain stems from a study of early T cells in non-severe SARS-CoV-2 infection. Study context: Chains from this unsorted whole-blood bulk RNA could not be paired. Findings and caveats of the study: Lookups in VDJdb leaned toward anti-spike CD8 responses and missed private and CD4 specificities.

J lost 4 bases, V lost 4 bases, and 1 base had no gene match. Germline values: CDR1 SQVTM, CDR2 ANQGSEA. CDR3 length equals 13 residues. Unique molecular identifiers were attached to individual cDNA molecules. TCRdb ran MiXCR on the 5' RACE reads and lists one entry per CDR3 protein. The table has just over 95,000 distinct CDR3 sequences, 8% to 13% seen once; the top ten hold about 5%. Remarks on this clonotype: Its antigen remains unidentified.

The sequence was collected from an adult who was a healthcare worker with PCR-confirmed SARS-CoV-2 infection or an uninfected control (not recorded which). Input material: whole blood. V gene TRBV29-1 combines with J gene TRBJ2-1, with 10 bases that match TRBD1. DNA for the CDR3: TGCAGCGTTGGGACAGGGGGGTACAATGAGCAGTTCTTC. It specifies CSVGTGGYNEQFF.